Below, 17 T cell receptor beta chains from the same sample are listed, as sequenced in a study of Ad26.COV2.S vaccination and SARS-CoV-2 variants. The data were produced by immunoSEQ multiplex PCR, yet TCRdb's version contains in-frame clones alone and is incomplete. This table has under 550,000 clones, about 93% appearing once. Regarding treatment: about 20 received Ad26.COV2.S at low or high dose, single or two shots; several received placebo; per-sample allocation not given. Specimens were obtained on day 63 following the first vaccine or placebo injection. The sample was peripheral blood, taken in a trial of Ad26.COV2.S vaccine versus placebo. These receptor sequences come from a person aged 18 to 59 who received the Ad26.COV2.S COVID-19 vaccine or a placebo.

V is TRBV5-1 and J is TRBJ2-7; weak D call: TRBD1 (7 bases). The CDR3 is 14 residues long. Trimming removed 0 bases at V and 6 bases at J, with 13 bases between. CDR1 is SGHRS, CDR2 YFSETQ, per germline. CDR3 loop: CASSLVQGGAEQYF. The CDR3 nucleotides are TGCGCCAGCAGCTTGGTTCAGGGGGGTGCCGAGCAGTACTTC.

The V and J genes are TRBV19 and TRBJ2-7; 7 bases agree with TRBD2. This CDR3 region has 16 residues. V was pared by 5 bases and J by 1 base, with 11 bases of the junction left unmatched. Germline V lookup: CDR1 LNHDA, CDR2 SQIVND (reference sequence). As DNA, the CDR3 is TGTGCCAGTAGTGCATCCCCCGCGGGAGTATCCTACGAGCAGTACTTC. Amino acids: CASSASPAGVSYEQYF.

This clone came up once. V usage is TRBV9 and J usage is TRBJ2-5; 8 bases are a match to TRBD2. CDR1 is SGDLS and CDR2 is YYNGEE in the germline V gene. V lost 2 bases, J lost 5 bases, and 8 bases stayed unmatched. The CDR3 spans 15 residues. CDR3 sequence reads: CASSVGTRRAETQYF. CDR3 nucleotide sequence: TGTGCCAGCAGCGTCGGGACTAGAAGGGCGGAGACCCAGTACTTC.

This clone was recorded once. This chain links TRBV4-1 with TRBJ2-3; possible D gene TRBD2, 6 bases. V lost 4 bases to trimming and J lost 0 bases, with 8 bases between them. The CDR3 consists of 14 residues. CDR1 MGHRA and CDR2 YSYEKL come from the germline V gene. CDR3 sequence: CASSPGTSTDTQYF. CDR3 sequence (DNA): TGCGCCAGCAGCCCAGGGACTAGCACAGATACGCAGTATTTT.

The V and J genes are TRBV28 and TRBJ2-1; 12 nucleotides line up with TRBD2. Trimming cost V 1 base and J 7 bases; bases outside gene matches: 14. Germline V lookup: CDR1 MDHEN, CDR2 SYDVKM. The CDR3 runs to 19 residues. Written as DNA, the CDR3 is TGTGCCAGCAGTTTATATGAGTGGGCTAGCGGGAGGGCCGGGAATGAGCAGTTCTTC. As protein: CASSLYEWASGRAGNEQFF. Using reference TRBV28 and TRBJ2-1 for the parts outside the CDR3, the full variable domain is DVKVTQSSRYLVKRTGEKVFLECVQDMDHENMFWYRQDPGLGLRLIYFSYDVKMKEKGDIPEGYSVSREKKERFSLILESASTNQTSMYLCASSLYEWASGRAGNEQFFGPGTRLTVL.

The chain carries TRBV23-1 and TRBJ2-1, with D perhaps TRBD1 or TRBD2 (7 bases each). TRBV23-1 is annotated as an ORF whose role is uncertain. This CDR3 spans 15 amino acids. V lost 6 bases and J 0 bases, leaving 12 bases between the germline ends. DNA for the CDR3: TGCGCCAGCAGCCTCAGGGGGGGCTCCTACAATGAGCAGTTCTTC. Its protein is CASSLRGGSYNEQFF.

This chain uses TRBV13 with TRBJ1-1; 8 bases line up with TRBD1. The length of the CDR3 is 13 residues. The trim removed 5 bases at V and 5 bases at J, leaving 4 bases unmatched. Germline V gene sequence: CDR1 PRHDT, CDR2 FYEKMQ (reference sequence). CDR3 DNA sequence: TGTGCCAGCAGCGGTGACAGGGGTACTGAAGCTTTCTTT. This translates into CASSGDRGTEAFF.

The rearrangement links TRBV21-1 to TRBJ2-7; the table's D call, TRBD1, has no DNA check behind it. TRBV21-1 is an annotated pseudogene. The CDR3 loop spans 14 amino acids. CDR3 coding DNA: TGTGCCAGCAGCAAGGGGGACACCCGCTGGGAGCAGTACTTC. It is translated as CASSKGDTRWEQYF.

This clone was seen once. The chain combines TRBV10-3 with TRBJ2-7, with D unresolved. V was cut by 3 bases and J by 3 bases, with 6 bases left in between. This CDR3 spans 12 amino acids. Germline CDR1 and CDR2: ENHRY and SYGVKD. The CDR3 bases are TGTGCCATCAGTGACACTAACTACGAGCAGTACTTC. This translates into CAISDTNYEQYF.

This chain uses TRBV9 with TRBJ2-1; TRBD1 might be the D (6 bases). Germline CDR1 is SGDLS and CDR2 is YYNGEE. Trimming cost V 3 bases and J 2 bases, with 12 bases left between them. The CDR3 consists of 15 residues. The CDR3 DNA sequence: TGTGCCAGCAGCGCGGATGCAGGGGCCTACAATGAGCAGTTCTTC. It encodes CASSADAGAYNEQFF. Full variable domain (missing parts from reference TRBV9 and TRBJ2-1): DSGVTQTPKHLITATGQRVTLRCSPRSGDLSVYWYQQSLDQGLQFLIQYYNGEERAKGNILERFSAQQFPDLHSELNLSSLELGDSALYFCASSADAGAYNEQFFGPGTRLTVL.

The CDR3 DNA reads TGTGCCAGCAGCTTGGTGCTTATAGGAGGGAAGTTGACTGAAGCTTTCTTT. This sequence encodes CASSLVLIGGKLTEAFF. This sequence joins TRBV5-5 and TRBJ1-1; the D is unclear. The V end was cut by 0 bases, the J end by 5 bases, with 20 bases between. This CDR3 comprises 17 residues. Germline V CDR1 and CDR2: SGHKS, YYEKEE (reference sequence).

This clone has a single count. V gene TRBV21-1 combines with J gene TRBJ1-4; the D segment call TRBD1 is taken from the table without a DNA check. TRBV21-1 is deemed a pseudogene. The CDR3 contains 18 residues. CDR3 DNA: TGTGCCAGCAGCAAAGATGGGACAGGGGATGCAACTAATGAAAAACTGTTTTTT. Amino acid sequence: CASSKDGTGDATNEKLFF.

This chain joins TRBV7-2 and TRBJ1-4; D may be TRBD1 (6 bases). V dropped 5 bases and J dropped 8 bases, with 24 bases sitting between them. The CDR3 has 17 residues. From germline, CDR1 is SGHTA and CDR2 FQGNSA. CDR3 nucleotides: TGTGCCAGCAGCCGCAGGGGCGATCCTTTTCAGGGGGAAAAACTGTTTTTT. It is translated as CASSRRGDPFQGEKLFF. The complete variable domain, with remaining parts taken from reference TRBV7-2 and TRBJ1-4, reads GAGVSQSPSNKVTEKGKDVELRCDPISGHTALYWYRQSLGQGLEFLIYFQGNSAPDKSGLPSDRFSAERTGGSVSTLTIQRTQQEDSAVYLCASSRRGDPFQGEKLFFGSGTQLSVL.

The chain's CDR3 is CASSPPGQGGDGYTF. CDR3 DNA sequence: TGTGCCAGCTCACCCCCTGGACAGGGAGGCGATGGCTACACCTTC. The chain is built from TRBV18 and TRBJ1-2, with 8 positions matching TRBD1. The CDR3 covers 15 residues. Germline V lookup: CDR1 KGHSH, CDR2 LQKENI. With 3 bases clipped from V and 6 bases from J, the junction kept 9 bases outside the gene matches.

V usage is TRBV7-9 and J usage is TRBJ1-1; TRBD1 aligns across 7 bases. The germline V gene has CDR1 SEHNR and CDR2 FQNEAQ (reference sequence). The CDR3 extends over 16 amino acids. With V trimmed by 1 base and J by 0 bases, 5 bases remained unmatched. Written as DNA, the CDR3 is TGTGCCAGCAGCTTAGTGACAGGGACTCTGAACACTGAAGCTTTCTTT. As protein: CASSLVTGTLNTEAFF.

The genes are TRBV19 and TRBJ2-1; D gene uncertain. The V end lost 7 bases, the J end lost 0 bases, and 4 bases lay between the germline ends. CDR1 and CDR2 from the germline V gene are LNHDA and SQIVND (reference sequence). The CDR3 extends over 12 amino acids. CDR3 residues: CASTDSYNEQFF. CDR3 coding DNA: TGTGCCAGTACGGACTCCTACAATGAGCAGTTCTTC.

The chain links TRBV6-2 or TRBV6-3 to TRBJ1-5; D gene unclear. This CDR3 contains 13 residues. The V end was cut by 0 bases, the J end by 13 bases, with 13 bases between. From germline, CDR1 is MNHEY and CDR2 SVGEGT. In DNA form, the CDR3 reads TGTGCCAGCAGTTACTCGAATACCATATCTCAGCATTTT. Its translation: CASSYSNTISQHF.